This TCR beta chain was sequenced during a study of T cell responses to AZD1222 COVID-19 vaccine. General study results and limits: A reported finding is that nearly half of spike-specific TCRs target unmutated variant regions. Among the donors, most were white British and more were female, and clonal diversity was possibly underestimated. CD4 TCRs covered the whole spike, strongest at regions 160-218 and 743-854.

Details on this clone: Its specificity is unknown.

This CDR3 is 16 amino acids long. After removal of 0 bases from V and 0 bases from J, the junction contained 4 bases not matched to a gene. Germline CDR1 SGHTS, CDR2 YDEGEE. The table came from immunoSEQ multiplex PCR; TCRdb's copy has only in-frame clones and leaves some out. The sample includes approximately 75,000 clones, over 75% seen only once; the top ten take around 18%. Sequencing was performed on peripheral blood, taken 28 days after the second AZD1222 dose. The V gene is TRBV5-8, the J gene TRBJ2-5; TRBD2 matches 8 bases. The TCR comes from an adult who received the AZD1222 COVID-19 vaccine. The CDR3 DNA reads TGTGCCAGCAGCTTGGGGGCGGGGGGATACCAAGAGACCCAGTACTTC. Translated, it gives CASSLGAGGYQETQYF.